This TCR beta chain derives from a study of immune evolution from preneoplasia to lung adenocarcinoma. At the level of the study: HLA loss of heterozygosity: about 7% AIS, more than 14% MIA, more than 25% ADC, none AAH.

Libraries were prepared by immunoSEQ multiplex PCR; TCRdb keeps only in-frame clonotypes and omits some of them. The sample consists of a few thousand clones, around four fifths of them appearing once. Points on this clone: Its antigen is as yet unknown.

Trimming took off 4 bases at V and 7 bases at J, with 20 bases between the two ends. The germline V gene encodes CDR1 SGHRS and CDR2 YFSETQ. The CDR3 extends over 16 amino acids. The study, taken as a whole, reports: Normal lung had highest clonality; later lesions appeared denser, more diverse.

The chain employs TRBV5-1 and TRBJ2-2; a weak D match, TRBD2 (6 bases). This clonotype was sampled from a person between 60 and 80 years old with lung adenocarcinoma. Sequences were obtained from FFPE minimally invasive lung adenocarcinoma tissue. The CDR3: CASSPNTPTGVGELFF. The CDR3, as DNA: TGCGCCAGCAGCCCTAACACCCCTACGGGAGTCGGGGAGCTGTTTTTT.